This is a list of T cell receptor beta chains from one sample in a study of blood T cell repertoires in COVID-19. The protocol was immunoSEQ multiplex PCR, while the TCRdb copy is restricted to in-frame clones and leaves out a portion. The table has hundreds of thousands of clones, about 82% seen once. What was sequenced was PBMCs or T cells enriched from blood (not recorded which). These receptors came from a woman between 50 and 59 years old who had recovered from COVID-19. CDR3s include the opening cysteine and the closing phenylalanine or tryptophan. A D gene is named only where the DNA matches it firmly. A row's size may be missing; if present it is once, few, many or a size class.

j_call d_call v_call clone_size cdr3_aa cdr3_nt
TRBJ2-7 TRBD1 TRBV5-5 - CASSLAGTVLNYEQYF TGTGCCAGCAGCTTGGCGGGGACAGTACTTAACTACGAGCAGTACTTC
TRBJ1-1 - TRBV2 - CAEWGGLNTEAFF TGTGCAGAATGGGGGGGGTTGAACACTGAAGCTTTCTTT
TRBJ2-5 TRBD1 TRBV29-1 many CSVRQGASETQYF TGCAGCGTCCGGCAGGGGGCTTCAGAGACCCAGTACTTC
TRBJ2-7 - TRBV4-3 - CASSQERRGREAYEQYF TGCGCCAGCAGCCAAGAACGCCGGGGGAGAGAGGCCTACGAGCAGTACTTC
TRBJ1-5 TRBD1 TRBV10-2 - CASSESGQGLGQPQHF TGCGCCAGCAGTGAATCGGGACAGGGTCTCGGTCAGCCCCAGCATTTT
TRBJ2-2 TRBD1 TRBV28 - CASSSPPGTGENTGELFF TGTGCCAGCAGTTCCCCTCCCGGGACAGGGGAGAACACCGGGGAGCTGTTTTTT
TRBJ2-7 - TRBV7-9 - CASSQSGVAYEQYF TGTGCCAGCAGCCAATCCGGGGTGGCCTACGAGCAGTACTTC
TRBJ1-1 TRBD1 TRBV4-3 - CASSQEKGQREAFF TGCGCCAGCAGCCAAGAGAAGGGACAGAGAGAAGCTTTCTTT
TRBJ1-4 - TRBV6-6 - CAIAEGNEKLFF TGTGCCATTGCGGAGGGGAATGAAAAACTGTTTTTT
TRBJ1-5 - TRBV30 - CAWREPWEQGPPQHF TGTGCCTGGAGGGAACCGTGGGAACAGGGACCTCCTCAGCATTTT
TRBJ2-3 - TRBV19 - CASTQAAVSSTDTQCF TGTGCCAGCACCCAAGCTGCTGTTTCTAGCACAGATACGCAGTGTTTT
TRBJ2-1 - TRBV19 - CASSSRTASYNEQFF TGTGCCAGTAGTTCAAGGACAGCCTCCTACAATGAGCAGTTCTTC
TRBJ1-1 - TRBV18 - CASSRPLTGNTEAFF TGTGCCAGCTCACGCCCCTTGACAGGGAACACTGAAGCTTTCTTT
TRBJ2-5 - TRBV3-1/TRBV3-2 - CASSQEAGRETQYF TGTGCCAGCAGCCAAGAGGCAGGGCGGGAGACCCAGTACTTC
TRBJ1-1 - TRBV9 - CASSAGRLNTEAFF TGTGCCAGCAGCGCAGGGCGGTTGAACACTGAAGCTTTCTTT
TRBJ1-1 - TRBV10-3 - CAISSGDTEAFF TGTGCCATCAGTTCGGGGGACACTGAAGCTTTCTTT
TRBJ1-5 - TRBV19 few CASRSQDLSNQPQHF TGTGCCAGTAGATCCCAGGATCTTAGCAATCAGCCCCAGCATTTT
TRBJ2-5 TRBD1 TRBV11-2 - CASSLARTGYGETQYF TGTGCCAGCAGCTTAGCAAGGACAGGGTATGGGGAGACCCAGTACTTC
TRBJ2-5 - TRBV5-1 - CASSLPGETQYF TGCGCCAGCAGCCTCCCGGGGGAGACCCAGTACTTC
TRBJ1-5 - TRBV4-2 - CASSQDRGESNQPQHF TGTGCCAGCAGCCAAGATCGCGGCGAGAGCAATCAGCCCCAGCATTTT
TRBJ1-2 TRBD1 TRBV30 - CAWSVGARGPLDGYTF TGTGCCTGGAGTGTTGGGGCCAGGGGGCCTTTGGATGGCTACACCTTC
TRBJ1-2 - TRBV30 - CAWSTGSSFGYTF TGTGCCTGGAGTACGGGGTCGTCATTCGGCTACACCTTC
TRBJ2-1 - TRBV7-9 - CASSGTANEQFF TGTGCCAGCAGCGGGACTGCAAATGAGCAGTTCTTC
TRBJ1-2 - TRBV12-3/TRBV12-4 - CASSPTAGYGYTF TGTGCCAGCAGCCCGACAGCAGGCTATGGCTACACCTTC
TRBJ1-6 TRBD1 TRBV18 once CASSPRQGGNSPLHF TGTGCCAGCTCACCGCGACAGGGTGGGAATTCACCCCTCCACTTT
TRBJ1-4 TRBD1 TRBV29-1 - CSVTGTAGTNEKLFF TGCAGCGTTACGGGGACAGCAGGGACTAATGAAAAACTGTTTTTT
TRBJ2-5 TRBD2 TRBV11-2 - CASSPGLAGLAAGTQYF TGTGCCAGCAGCCCCGGACTAGCGGGGCTAGCCGCGGGGACCCAGTACTTC
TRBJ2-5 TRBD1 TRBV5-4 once CAWGPGGPETQYF TGTGCCTGGGGGCCAGGGGGACCAGAGACCCAGTACTTC
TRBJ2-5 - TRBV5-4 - CASSLQLSQETQYF TGTGCCAGCAGCTTACAGTTATCCCAAGAGACCCAGTACTTC
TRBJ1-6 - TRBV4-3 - CASSQDRSYNSPLHF TGCGCCAGCAGCCAAGATCGTTCCTATAATTCACCCCTCCACTTT
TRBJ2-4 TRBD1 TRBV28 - CASSFGRTGGPKNIQYF TGTGCCAGCAGTTTTGGGAGGACAGGGGGCCCCAAAAACATTCAGTACTTC
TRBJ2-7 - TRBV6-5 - CASSYGRTGGGEQYF TGTGCCAGCAGTTATGGGAGGACAGGAGGTGGCGAGCAGTACTTC
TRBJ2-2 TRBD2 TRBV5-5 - CASSLLAGGNTGELFF TGTGCCAGCAGCTTGCTAGCGGGAGGGAACACCGGGGAGCTGTTTTTT
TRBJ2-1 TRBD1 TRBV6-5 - CASSSDRGYNNEQFF TGTGCCAGCAGCAGCGACAGGGGGTACAACAATGAGCAGTTCTTC
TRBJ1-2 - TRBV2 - CASRGDSLPNYGYTF TGTGCCAGCAGGGGGGACTCGCTCCCTAACTATGGCTACACCTTC
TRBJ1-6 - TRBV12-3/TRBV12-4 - CASSSNYNSPLHF TGTGCCAGCAGTTCCAACTATAATTCACCCCTCCACTTT
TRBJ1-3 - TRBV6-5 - CASSSFQASGNTIYF TGTGCCAGCAGTTCCTTCCAGGCTTCTGGAAACACCATATATTTT
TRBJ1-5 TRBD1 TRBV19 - CASTRTGDNQPQHF TGTGCCAGTACCAGGACAGGGGACAATCAGCCCCAGCATTTT
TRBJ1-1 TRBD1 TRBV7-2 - CASSLRPGQGTEAFF TGTGCCAGCAGCCTTCGACCGGGACAGGGCACTGAAGCTTTCTTT
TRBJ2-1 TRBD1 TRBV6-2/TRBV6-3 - CASSPGQGLVFF TGTGCCAGCAGTCCAGGACAGGGGCTGGTGTTCTTC
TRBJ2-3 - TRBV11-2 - CASSPSRPGIYLGTDTQYF TGTGCCAGCAGCCCCTCCAGACCCGGGATCTATCTAGGCACAGATACGCAGTATTTT
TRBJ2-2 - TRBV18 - CASSPLGTGANTGELFF TGTGCCAGCTCCCCGCTCGGGACGGGAGCGAACACCGGGGAGCTGTTTTTT
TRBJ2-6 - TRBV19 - CASSRSSSGANVLTF TGTGCCAGTAGTAGGAGCAGCTCTGGGGCCAACGTCCTGACTTTC
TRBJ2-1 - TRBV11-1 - CASSPGDNSYNEQFF TGTGCCAGCAGCCCAGGGGACAATTCATACAATGAGCAGTTCTTC